One TCR beta chain is described in this entry. The antigen remains unidentified. A much larger clone lies a single base off, so this may be a read error. A modified ARM-PCR protocol with three rounds of nested PCR amplified TCRbeta. TCRdb processed the multiplex PCR reads anew with MiXCR; each CDR3 protein has one entry. The sample records 85,000 to 130,000 distinct CDR3 sequences, about 62% being singletons. Looked up from germline, CDR1 is MNHEY and CDR2 is SVGEGT. This CDR3 has 14 amino acids. The sample originates from a study of tumor and adjacent non-tumor tissue in lung cancer. Study-wide points: Patients with more diverse tumor TCRs had worse survival.

The template was RNA from unsorted bulk tissue. More than 3 cm separated this lung sample from the edge of the tumor. This sequence joins TRBV6-2 or TRBV6-3 and TRBJ2-2; D is perhaps TRBD1 or TRBD2 (7 bases each). What was sequenced was distant non-tumor lung tissue. The receptor was derived from a man aged 25-45 years with non-small cell lung cancer. CDR3 nucleotides: TGTACCAGCAGGGGGGACTACATCACCGGGGAGCTGTTTTTT. Amino acid sequence: CTSRGDYITGELFF.